The 30 T cell receptor beta chains below all came from one sample that was sequenced in a study of multiple sclerosis patients with progressive multifocal leukoencephalopathy. Sequenced by immunoSEQ multiplex PCR; TCRdb stores in-frame clones only, minus some. The table has more than 30,000 clones, 87% seen once. Time point denoted: time of PML onset. Sequencing used PBMCs, obtained from a patient treated with natalizumab. The origin of the receptors is a woman between 40 and 55 years old with progressive multifocal leukoencephalopathy.

The rearrangement links TRBV19 to TRBJ1-5; TRBD1 matches at 10 bases. V lost 4 bases, J lost 7 bases, and 7 bases stayed unmatched. The CDR3 is 15 amino acids. The germline CDR1 and CDR2 sequences are LNHDA and SQIVND (reference sequence). CDR3 nucleotides: TGTGCCAGTAGTAGGACAGGGGGAGAACGGCAGCCCCAGCATTTT. It is translated as CASSRTGGERQPQHF.

The rearrangement joins TRBV11-3 to TRBJ2-7; 11 positions match TRBD2. CDR3 length equals 17 residues. The germline V gene encodes CDR1 SGHNT and CDR2 YENEEA. V lost 1 base and J lost 0; bases outside the gene matches: 5. The CDR3 DNA is TGTGCCAGCAGCTTAGTGGGACTAGCGGAAAGCTCCTACGAGCAGTACTTC. Protein: CASSLVGLAESSYEQYF.

CDR3 protein: CASSLEVRAEAFF. CDR3 nucleotides: TGTGCCAGCAGCTTAGAAGTTCGAGCTGAAGCTTTCTTT. V gene TRBV7-8 combines with J gene TRBJ1-1; D remains ambiguous. The V gene's germline CDR1 is SGHVS and CDR2 FQNEAQ. The CDR3 spans 13 residues. The V gene lost 1 base and the J gene lost 6 bases, with 9 bases spanning the gap. The full variable domain, rest sourced from reference TRBV7-8 and TRBJ1-1, is GAGVSQSPRYKVAKRGQDVALRCDPISGHVSLFWYQQALGQGPEFLTYFQNEAQLDKSGLPSDRFFAERPEGSVSTLKIQRTQQEDSAVYLCASSLEVRAEAFFGQGTRLTVV.

This clone was seen once. The V gene is TRBV27, the J gene TRBJ2-5, with 7 nucleotides matching TRBD2. J lost 5 bases, V lost 0 bases, and 18 bases had no gene match. The CDR3 consists of 19 residues. Germline V gene data show CDR1 as MNHEY and CDR2 as SMNVEV (reference sequence). CDR3 nucleotide sequence: TGTGCCAGCAGTTTATCGAGCCACGGGGCAGGGAGGGGCCGTGAGACCCAGTACTTC. Translated, it gives CASSLSSHGAGRGRETQYF.

This sequence joins TRBV27 and TRBJ1-1; D not certain. Trimming shortened V by 4 bases and J by 1 base, and 10 bases separated the two germline ends. CDR3 length equals 14 residues. Germline CDR1 is MNHEY and CDR2 is SMNVEV (reference sequence). Written as DNA, the CDR3 is TGTGCCAGCAGTTCCCGGATCAAGAACACTGAAGCTTTCTTT. This encodes CASSSRIKNTEAFF.

This CDR3 is CASSRPGQGINEQFF. CDR3 nucleotide sequence: TGTGCCAGCAGTCGTCCGGGACAGGGGATCAATGAGCAGTTCTTC. This rearrangement joins TRBV7-3 to TRBJ2-1; 10 positions agree with TRBD1. Germline-derived CDR1 and CDR2 are SGHTA and FQGTGA. Losses at the gene ends were 6 bases for V and 6 bases for J; bases not matched to a gene: 8. This CDR3 region has 15 residues.

This rearrangement joins TRBV6-1 to TRBJ1-1, with a weak D call TRBD1 (5 bases). The CDR3 runs 15 residues. V dropped 2 bases and J dropped 0 bases, with 10 bases sitting between them. Germline V lookup: CDR1 MNHNS, CDR2 SASEGT. CDR3 in amino acids: CASSESPGMNTEAFF. In DNA, the CDR3 is TGTGCCAGCAGTGAAAGTCCAGGGATGAACACTGAAGCTTTCTTT.

This chain links TRBV11-2 with TRBJ1-2, with D possibly TRBD1 on 5 matching bases. The germline V gene encodes CDR1 SGHAT and CDR2 FQNNGV. CDR3 length: 14 amino acids. Trimming pared 5 bases from V and 10 bases from J, leaving 20 bases between. CDR3 residues: CASSLSGAPGAYTF. DNA of the CDR3: TGTGCCAGCAGCCTAAGTGGGGCCCCGGGAGCCTACACCTTC.

This clone was recorded once. The chain employs TRBV7-2 and TRBJ2-1; D is ambiguous. Germline-derived CDR1 and CDR2 are SGHTA and FQGNSA. V was clipped by 1 base and J by 12 bases, with 16 bases between them. The CDR3 has 14 amino acids. The CDR3 bases are TGTGCCAGCAGCTTAGGTGGTGGATCAAGAATGCAGTTCTTC. Its protein product is CASSLGGGSRMQFF. Variable domain in full (rest from reference TRBV7-2 and TRBJ2-1): GAGVSQSPSNKVTEKGKDVELRCDPISGHTALYWYRQSLGQGLEFLIYFQGNSAPDKSGLPSDRFSAERTGGSVSTLTIQRTQQEDSAVYLCASSLGGGSRMQFFGPGTRLTVL.

The V and J genes are TRBV29-1 and TRBJ1-5; D gene ambiguous. In germline, CDR1 is SQVTM, CDR2 ANQGSEA. CDR3 length equals 12 residues. V was cut by 4 bases and J by 3 bases, with 7 bases left in between. The CDR3 is CSVVGDNQPQHF. The CDR3 DNA reads as TGCAGCGTTGTCGGGGACAATCAGCCCCAGCATTTT.

V gene TRBV4-3 combines with J gene TRBJ2-7; 10 nucleotides agree with TRBD2. Germline loops: CDR1 LGHNA, CDR2 YSLEER. The CDR3 contains 16 residues. Trimming at V came to 2 bases and at J to 0 bases, leaving 4 bases not matched to a gene. The CDR3 region has the DNA TGCGCCAGCAGCCAATCAGGACTAGCGGCCTCCTACGAGCAGTACTTC. Amino acids: CASSQSGLAASYEQYF.

CDR3 loop: CASPGQKPGELFF. The DNA of the CDR3 is TGTGCCTCGCCGGGACAGAAGCCCGGGGAGCTGTTTTTT. This chain connects TRBV30 to TRBJ2-2, with 7 bases identical to TRBD1. The CDR3 consists of 13 residues. Germline CDR1 and CDR2: GTSNPN and SVGIG (reference sequence). The V gene end was trimmed by 7 bases and the J gene end by 6 bases; junction bases not matched to a gene: 8.

The rearrangement links TRBV5-1 to TRBJ2-7; 11 bases are a match to TRBD1. The CDR3 runs 17 residues. Germline-derived CDR1 and CDR2 are SGHRS and YFSETQ. After removal of 4 bases from V and 4 bases from J, the junction contained 13 bases not matched to a gene. CDR3 DNA: TGCGCCAGCAGCCGATCCCCCCCCGGGACAGGGGGTTACGAGCAGTACTTC. It translates to CASSRSPPGTGGYEQYF.

As regards this clone: Its ends do not fully match the called genes, so a read error is possible. This sample includes further DNA sequences coding for the same CDR3. The V call is TRBV6-1, the J call TRBJ2-5; TRBD2 matches 13 bases. There are 15 residues in the CDR3. Germline-derived CDR1 and CDR2 are MNHNS and SASEGT. CDR3 bases: TGTGCCAGTAGTGAAACTAGCGGGGGGGAAGAGACCCAGTACTTC. This codes for CASSETSGGEETQYF.

This rearrangement joins TRBV7-9 to TRBJ1-1; D call uncertain. Germline CDR1 reads SEHNR; CDR2 reads FQNEAQ (reference sequence). With 7 bases removed from V and 3 bases from J, the gap between germline ends came to 3 bases. The CDR3 loop spans 10 amino acids. This CDR3 reads CASTHTEAFF. Here the CDR3 DNA reads TGTGCCAGCACCCACACTGAAGCTTTCTTT.

The chain couples TRBV5-4 to TRBJ2-3; D gene uncertain. V was trimmed by 4 bases and J by 3 bases, leaving 9 bases between them. This CDR3 is 13 amino acids long. Germline loops: CDR1 SGHNT, CDR2 YYREEE (reference sequence). In DNA form, the CDR3 reads TGTGCCAGCAGCCCCCTTGTAACAGATACGCAGTATTTT. Amino acid sequence: CASSPLVTDTQYF.

This chain uses TRBV7-2 with TRBJ1-1; TRBD1 is a possible D gene (6 bases). Germline V CDR1 and CDR2: SGHTA, FQGNSA. This CDR3 spans 16 amino acids. V was trimmed by 1 base and J by 1 base, leaving 13 bases between them. In nucleotides, the CDR3 is TGTGCCAGCAGCTTAGTTGGGGGCAGGGGGAACACTGAAGCTTTCTTT. This encodes CASSLVGGRGNTEAFF.

In this sample, this clone turned up once. The chain recombines TRBV25-1 with TRBJ2-7, with 7 bases lining up with TRBD1. This CDR3 comprises 13 residues. V dropped 4 bases and J dropped 1; count of bases not matched to a gene: 1. Germline CDR1 and CDR2: MGHDK and SYGVNS. The CDR3 DNA is TGTGCCAGCAGTGGGGACAGATCCTACGAGCAGTACTTC. Encoded protein: CASSGDRSYEQYF.

The chain combines TRBV6-5 with TRBJ2-7; a possible D gene is TRBD2 (6 bases). Germline V gene lookup returns CDR1 MNHEY and CDR2 SVGAGI. V gave up 5 bases and J gave up 2 bases, with 16 bases separating them. This CDR3 is built from 15 residues. Here the CDR3 reads CASSGLSGTPYEQYF. CDR3 nucleotides: TGTGCCAGCAGTGGACTTAGCGGAACCCCCTACGAGCAGTACTTC.

The gene calls are TRBV18 and TRBJ1-1, with 9 nucleotides matching TRBD1. Trimming cost V 4 bases and J 14 bases; bases outside gene matches: 8. CDR3 size: 12 residues. CDR1 is KGHSH, CDR2 LQKENI, per germline. The CDR3 nucleotides are TGTGCCAGCTCACTGTCCCGGGACAGGGTCTTCTTT. Protein sequence: CASSLSRDRVFF.

The rearrangement joins TRBV6-1 to TRBJ1-5, with TRBD1 as a possible D gene (6 bases). This CDR3 has 15 residues. Germline CDR1 reads MNHNS; CDR2 reads SASEGT. V shed 5 bases and J shed 1 base, with 12 bases lying between them. CDR3: CASSSQGLSNQPQHF. The DNA for the CDR3 is TGTGCCAGCAGTTCACAGGGTCTCAGCAATCAGCCCCAGCATTTT.

The chain joins TRBV19 to TRBJ2-1; D may be TRBD1 (5 bases). This CDR3 has 16 residues. The V end lost 1 base, the J end lost 8 bases, and 18 bases lay between the germline ends. Germline V gene lookup returns CDR1 LNHDA and CDR2 SQIVND (reference sequence). This chain's CDR3 is CASSIAARERSDEQFF. The CDR3 region has the DNA TGTGCCAGTAGTATAGCGGCCAGGGAACGGAGCGATGAGCAGTTCTTC.

This clone has a handful of counts. The chain employs TRBV4-3 and TRBJ2-7; the D gene is possibly TRBD1 (5 bases). The CDR3 extends over 17 amino acids. The germline V and J ends were trimmed by 0 bases and 6 bases, with 21 bases remaining between them. Germline CDR1 and CDR2: LGHNA and YSLEER. The CDR3 is CASSQDLGDVTTFEQYF. In DNA, the CDR3 is TGCGCCAGCAGCCAAGATCTAGGGGATGTGACCACGTTCGAGCAGTACTTC.

The gene calls are TRBV5-1 and TRBJ2-5; tentatively, D is TRBD1 (6 bases). The CDR3 spans 12 residues. V was clipped by 4 bases and J by 13 bases, with 17 bases between them. Germline V gene data show CDR1 as SGHRS and CDR2 as YFSETQ. CDR3 region: CASSQRPGHPYF. DNA for the CDR3: TGCGCCAGCAGCCAAAGACCGGGACACCCGTACTTC.

The chain carries TRBV19 and TRBJ2-7; the match to TRBD2 covers 10 bases. Per germline, CDR1 LNHDA and CDR2 SQIVND (reference sequence). J gave up 6 bases and V 3 bases, and 8 bases lay outside the gene matches. CDR3 length equals 15 residues. In nucleotides, the CDR3 is TGTGCCAGTAGTATTGGTTCTAGCGGGGGTTTCGAGCAGTACTTC. It is translated as CASSIGSSGGFEQYF.

CDR3 sequence reads: CASSQEAGRGAGTKNIQYF. CDR3 DNA: TGCGCCAGCAGCCAAGAAGCGGGTCGGGGGGCCGGGACCAAAAACATTCAGTACTTC. The chain couples TRBV4-3 to TRBJ2-4, with a possible D match to TRBD2 (7 bases). Deletions cut 0 bases from V and 2 bases from J, with 20 bases between. The CDR3 totals 19 residues. Germline CDR1 reads LGHNA; CDR2 reads YSLEER.

The chain links TRBV18 to TRBJ2-5; D is possibly TRBD1 (6 bases). Trimming removed 3 bases at V and 11 bases at J, with 13 bases between. The length of the CDR3 is 12 residues. Germline-derived CDR1 and CDR2 are KGHSH and LQKENI. The CDR3, as DNA: TGTGCCAGCTCACCGGGGGCGGAGGAGCAGTACTTC. Protein: CASSPGAEEQYF.

This clone showed up just a few times. The chain is built from TRBV12-1 and TRBJ2-7. TRBV12-1 is marked as a pseudogene. The CDR3 runs 15 residues. For the CDR3, the DNA is TGTGCCAGCAGCTTTGTGAGCCAGTTGGGATACGAGCAGTACTTC. This translates into CASSFVSQLGYEQYF.

This CDR3 reads CATRRGQETQYF. The CDR3 coding sequence is TGTGCCACCAGGAGGGGGCAAGAGACCCAGTACTTC. The chain links TRBV15 to TRBJ2-5, with D possibly TRBD1 on 6 matching bases. V was shortened by 6 bases and J by 2 bases, with 7 bases between the two germline ends. CDR1 is LNHNV, CDR2 YYDKDF, per germline (reference sequence). The CDR3 extends over 12 amino acids.

This clone was detected once. The rearrangement uses TRBV7-9 and TRBJ2-1; weak D call: TRBD2 (5 bases). V lost 7 bases to trimming and J lost 7 bases, with 8 bases between them. The CDR3 sequence is 11 residues long. The germline gives CDR1 SEHNR, CDR2 FQNEAQ (reference sequence). The CDR3 nucleotides read TGTGCCAGCATGTCGGGGAATGAGCAGTTCTTC. Translating it yields CASMSGNEQFF.